Here is one T cell receptor beta chain with its context. Its antigen is not known. Making use of molecular barcodes, quantitative 5'-RACE generated TCR beta libraries. TCRdb ran MiXCR on the 5' RACE reads and lists one entry per CDR3 protein. Of 150,000 to 200,000 distinct CDR3 sequences in the sample, approximately 18% are singletons; the top ten hold roughly 4%. This entry is derived from a study of CD8 T cells in ankylosing spondylitis. General study results and limits: About 8 highly homologous variants made up a TCR beta motif, and this motif appeared characteristic of ankylosing spondylitis blood. As reported, disease-linked clones showed significant enrichment in matched ankylosing spondylitis synovial fluid. Clones that were linked to disease were CD8+ and were relatively rare in peripheral blood.

This CDR3 spans 13 amino acids. Trimming removed 3 bases from V and 5 bases from J, with 8 bases in between. The germline gives CDR1 SEHNR, CDR2 FQNEAQ (reference sequence). This chain uses TRBV7-9 with TRBJ2-1; the D gene is possibly TRBD2 (5 bases). Sequencing input: blood, either unsorted or a sorted T cell fraction (not recorded which). The clonotype originates from a male donor aged 5 to 29 with ankylosing spondylitis or in good health (not recorded which). The CDR3 loop is CASSFSGNNEQFF. The CDR3, as DNA: TGTGCCAGCAGCTTTTCGGGGAACAATGAGCAGTTCTTC.